The clone carrying this T cell receptor (beta chain) was counted a few times. The sample belongs to a study of patients and donors after allogeneic stem cell transplantation. This CDR3 is 16 amino acids long. The germline CDR1 and CDR2 sequences are SGDLS and YYNGEE. V trimming: 3 bases; J trimming: 1 base; junction bases outside the gene matches: 7. Using its own MiXCR run on the RT-PCR reads, TCRdb lists one record per CDR3 protein. This sample has approximately 430,000 distinct CDR3 sequences, with around 16% found just once. The chain combines TRBV9 with TRBJ1-1; 9 nucleotides match TRBD1. What was sequenced was blood, either unsorted or a sorted T cell fraction (not recorded which). This clonotype was sampled from a human donor who was either an allogeneic HSCT recipient or a stem cell or donor lymphocyte infusion donor (not recorded which). It is not recorded whose cells these are; they may come from a transplant donor. The CDR3 DNA reads TGTGCCAGCAGCGCCTTCGGGACAGGGACGAACACTGAAGCTTTCTTT. This translates into CASSAFGTGTNTEAFF. Combining the CDR3 with reference TRBV9 and TRBJ1-1 gives the whole variable domain DSGVTQTPKHLITATGQRVTLRCSPRSGDLSVYWYQQSLDQGLQFLIQYYNGEERAKGNILERFSAQQFPDLHSELNLSSLELGDSALYFCASSAFGTGTNTEAFFGQGTRLTVV.